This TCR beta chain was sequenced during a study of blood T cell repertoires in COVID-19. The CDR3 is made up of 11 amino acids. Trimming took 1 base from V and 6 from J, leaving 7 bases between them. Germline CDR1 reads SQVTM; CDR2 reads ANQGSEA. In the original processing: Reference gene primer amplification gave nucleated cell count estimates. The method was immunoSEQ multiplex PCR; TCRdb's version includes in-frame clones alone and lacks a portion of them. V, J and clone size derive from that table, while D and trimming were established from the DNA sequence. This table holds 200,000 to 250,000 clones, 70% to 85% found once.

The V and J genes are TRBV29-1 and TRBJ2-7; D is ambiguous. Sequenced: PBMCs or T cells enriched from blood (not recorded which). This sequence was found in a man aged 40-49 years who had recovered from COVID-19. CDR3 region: CSVEANLEQYF. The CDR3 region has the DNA TGCAGCGTTGAAGCTAACCTCGAGCAGTACTTC.